This TCR beta chain was retrieved from a study of shared clonotypes between healthy human individuals. Whole-study findings and limits: Clonotypes shared by all four sorted-subset donors had higher generation probabilities than non-shared clonotypes.

Sequencing used immunoSEQ multiplex PCR; TCRdb keeps in-frame clones, though not all of them. The sample includes roughly 1,100,000 clones, 65% to 75% of them seen just once. Germline V CDR1 and CDR2: MDHEN, SYDVKM. Deletions cut 5 bases from V and 10 bases from J, with 14 bases between. The CDR3 runs to 12 residues. This clone has just one count. Antigen unknown. The chain has TRBV28 and TRBJ1-2; D is uncertain. The sample consisted of memory CD4+ T cells sorted from blood. The sample's subset: CD45RA-negative fraction. The receptor was isolated from a man younger than 30 in good health. The DNA of the CDR3 is TGTGCCAGCAGTCCACGGACGGGAAACTACACCTTC. It translates to CASSPRTGNYTF.